The following is a TCR beta chain sequence with its context. The data originate from a study of blood T cell repertoires in COVID-19. This CDR3 comprises 15 residues. In germline, CDR1 is SGHRS, CDR2 YFSETQ. With 4 bases clipped from V and 7 bases from J, the junction kept 5 bases outside the gene matches. The table came from immunoSEQ multiplex PCR; TCRdb's copy has only in-frame clones and leaves some out. The table lists around 200,000 clones, approximately 84% of them singletons. The chain couples TRBV5-1 to TRBJ2-1; 13 positions agree with TRBD2. The TCR sequence derives from a woman over 75 with acute or convalescent COVID-19. The material sequenced was peripheral blood. In DNA, the CDR3 is TGCGCCAGCAGCGTGGGACTAGCGGGAACTAATGAGCAGTTCTTC. It yields the protein CASSVGLAGTNEQFF.